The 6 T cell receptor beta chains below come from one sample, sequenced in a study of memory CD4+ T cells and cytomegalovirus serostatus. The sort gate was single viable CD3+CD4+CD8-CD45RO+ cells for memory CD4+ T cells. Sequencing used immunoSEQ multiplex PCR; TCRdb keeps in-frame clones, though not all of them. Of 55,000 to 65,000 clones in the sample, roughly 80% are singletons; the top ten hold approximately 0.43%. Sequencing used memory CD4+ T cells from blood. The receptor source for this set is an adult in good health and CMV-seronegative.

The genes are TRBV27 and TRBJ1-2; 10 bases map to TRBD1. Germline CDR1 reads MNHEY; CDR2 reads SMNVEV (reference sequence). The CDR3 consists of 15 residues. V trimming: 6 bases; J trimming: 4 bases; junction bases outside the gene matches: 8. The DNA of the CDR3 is TGTGCCAGCAGGCCCGTTGGGGACAGGGGCTATGGCTACACCTTC. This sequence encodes CASRPVGDRGYGYTF.

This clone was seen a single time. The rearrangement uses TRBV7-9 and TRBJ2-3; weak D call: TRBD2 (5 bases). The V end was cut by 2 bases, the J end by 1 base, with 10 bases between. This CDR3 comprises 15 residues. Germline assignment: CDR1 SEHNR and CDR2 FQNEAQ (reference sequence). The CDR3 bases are TGTGCCAGCAGCTTAAGGCGGGTTGGCACAGATACGCAGTATTTT. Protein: CASSLRRVGTDTQYF.

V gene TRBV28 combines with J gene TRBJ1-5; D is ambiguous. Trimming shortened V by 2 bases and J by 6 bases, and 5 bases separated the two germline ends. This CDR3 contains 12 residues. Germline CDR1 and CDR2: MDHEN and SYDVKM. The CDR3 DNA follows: TGTGCCAGCAGTTTAGGGGTTCAGCCCCAGCATTTT. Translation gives CASSLGVQPQHF.

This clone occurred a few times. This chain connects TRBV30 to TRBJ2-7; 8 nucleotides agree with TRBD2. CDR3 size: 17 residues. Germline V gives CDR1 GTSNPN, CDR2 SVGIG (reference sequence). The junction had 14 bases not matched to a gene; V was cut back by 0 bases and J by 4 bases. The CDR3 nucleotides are TGTGCCTGGAGTGTACCCCCCCGACTAGCGAGAACGTACGAGCAGTACTTC. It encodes CAWSVPPRLARTYEQYF. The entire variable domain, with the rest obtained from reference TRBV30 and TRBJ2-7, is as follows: SQTIHQWPATLVQPVGSPLSLECTVEGTSNPNLYWYRQAAGRGLQLLFYSVGIGQISSEVPQNLSASRPQDRQFILSSKKLLLSDSGFYLCAWSVPPRLARTYEQYFGPGTRLTVT.

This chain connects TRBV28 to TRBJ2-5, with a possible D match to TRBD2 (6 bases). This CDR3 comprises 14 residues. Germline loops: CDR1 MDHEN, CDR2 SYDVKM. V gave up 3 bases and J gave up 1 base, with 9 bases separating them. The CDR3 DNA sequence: TGTGCCAGCAGTTTGATCGGGGGCCAAGAGACCCAGTACTTC. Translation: CASSLIGGQETQYF.

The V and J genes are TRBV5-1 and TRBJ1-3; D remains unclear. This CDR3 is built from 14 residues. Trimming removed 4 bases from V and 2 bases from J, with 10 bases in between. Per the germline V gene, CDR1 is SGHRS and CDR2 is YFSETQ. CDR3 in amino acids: CASSPGRAGNTIYF. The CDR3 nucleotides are TGCGCCAGCAGCCCTGGGAGGGCTGGAAACACCATATATTTT.